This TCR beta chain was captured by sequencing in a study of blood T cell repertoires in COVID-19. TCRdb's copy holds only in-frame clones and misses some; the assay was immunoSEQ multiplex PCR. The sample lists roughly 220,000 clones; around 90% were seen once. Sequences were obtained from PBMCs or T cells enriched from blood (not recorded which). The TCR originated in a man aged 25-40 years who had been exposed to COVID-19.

The CDR3 nucleotides are TGCGCCAGCAGCCAGGCCAGACAGGGTTTGGGAGTTGGTGGCTACACCTTC. Residues: CASSQARQGLGVGGYTF. The rearrangement joins TRBV4-3 to TRBJ1-2; 7 bases align to TRBD1. The V segment lost 3 bases and the J segment 7 bases; nucleotides outside the gene matches: 17. This CDR3 has 17 residues. Germline V gives CDR1 LGHNA, CDR2 YSLEER.